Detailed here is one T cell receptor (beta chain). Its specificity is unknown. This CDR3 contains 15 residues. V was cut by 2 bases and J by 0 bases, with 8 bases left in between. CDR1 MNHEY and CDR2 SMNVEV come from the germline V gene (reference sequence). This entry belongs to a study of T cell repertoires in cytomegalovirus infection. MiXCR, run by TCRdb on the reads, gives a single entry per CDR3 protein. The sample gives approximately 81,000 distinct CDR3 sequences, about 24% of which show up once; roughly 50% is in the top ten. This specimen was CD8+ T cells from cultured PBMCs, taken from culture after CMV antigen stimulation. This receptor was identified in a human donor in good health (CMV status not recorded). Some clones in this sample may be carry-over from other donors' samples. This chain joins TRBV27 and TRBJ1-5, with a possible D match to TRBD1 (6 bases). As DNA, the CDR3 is TGTGCCAGCAGTTTAGGACAGTATAGCAATCAGCCCCAGCATTTT. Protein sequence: CASSLGQYSNQPQHF.